This T cell receptor (beta chain) is from a study of blood T cells in healthy people across ages. The CDR3 contains 14 residues. Trimming pared 2 bases from V and 6 bases from J, leaving 8 bases between. Germline CDR1 MNHEY, CDR2 SMNVEV (reference sequence). With a J-beta primer mix and a sample-barcoded 5' primer, a second PCR ran about 7 to 12 cycles. TCRdb re-analysed the 5' RACE reads in MiXCR, keeping a single row per CDR3 protein. The data show about 970,000 distinct CDR3 sequences, 45% to 60% seen once. The sample comprised blood. The clonotype comes from an older woman in good health. V is TRBV27 and J is TRBJ1-6; D unresolved. The CDR3 loop is CASSLGSPNSPLHF. CDR3 sequence (DNA): TGTGCCAGCAGTTTAGGGAGCCCTAATTCACCCCTCCACTTT.